This TCR beta chain appears in the sequencing data of a study of T cells in Graves' hyperthyroidism and ophthalmopathy (dated by TCRdb to about 2019). Regarding the study in general: Peripheral blood samples were taken at initial diagnosis, before any treatment was given. The paper describes TCR Vbeta CDR3 sequencing of 130 to 150 peripheral blood samples, made up of about 40 ophthalmopathy patients, roughly 80 hyperthyroidism patients and approximately 17 progressor patients. Thyroid tissue and blood T-cell repertoires from more than 5 Graves' hyperthyroidism patients were also compared in the study. Following sampling, methimazole starting at 30 mg daily was given to hyperthyroidism patients, and high-dose intravenous methylprednisolone was given to ophthalmopathy patients. A discovery cohort of about a hundred patients, roughly 43 with Graves' ophthalmopathy and fewer than 65 with stable Graves' hyperthyroidism, was used to find distinguishing TCR V-J signatures. The approximately 100 discovery patients were divided at random into training and test sets in a 7:3 ratio. Whether ophthalmopathy could be predicted prospectively was tested in an independent validation cohort made up of fewer than 20 hyperthyroidism patients plus 17 patients who later progressed to ophthalmopathy.

Its CDR3 holds 11 amino acids, cysteine through phenylalanine. The CDR3 DNA has 33 bases and is translated from base 1. Reading the germline V gene gives CDR1 SGHTA and CDR2 FQGNSA. V drops 5 bases and J drops 13 bases, leaving 12 bases in between. Moderately to severely active disease, a Clinical Activity Score of at least 3, a NOSPECS grade of at least 4, and a duration under 3 months were present in ophthalmopathy patients. Any patient with an uncontrolled infection, another autoimmune disease, pregnancy or lactation was excluded. Diagnoses relied on clinical symptoms, serum thyroxine and TRAb, thyroid ultrasound and orbital computed tomography. Ficoll-Paque density gradient centrifugation was used to isolate PBMCs from about 10 ml of fresh peripheral blood. Trizol reagent was used to extract total RNA, and RNA quality was then checked on an Agilent 2100 Bioanalyzer. General study outcomes and caveats: Blood samples also contained most of the expanded thyroid clonotypes (frequency above 0.001), which suggests that blood repertoires may reflect thyroid immune responses. Sample size was not statistically predetermined, and blinding of investigators to group allocation was not performed. In cross-validation, a model built on a 13 V-J signature told ophthalmopathy apart from stable hyperthyroidism with 85% to 90% sensitivity and 81% to 82% specificity, and in testing the same model reached 80%/75%. In validation, the model predicted progression to ophthalmopathy a median of 6.5 months before onset, with 65% to 71% sensitivity and roughly 79% specificity.

This clonotype appeared many times. Its cognate antigen has yet to be identified. Base-call qualities are not available, and no considerably larger clone is one nucleotide away. The TCR beta CDR3 regions were amplified from RNA transcripts. For the first round of RT-PCR on the TCR CDR3, the HTBI primer set was used together with the Qiagen OneStep RT-PCR kit. A second multiplex PCR round built the libraries, followed by size selection and purification. Libraries were sequenced paired-end with 100 bp reads on an Illumina HiSeq2000. On the study's bioinformatics: SOAPnuke was used to process the raw data, removing reads that contained adapters or uncalled bases, had a mean Phred below 15, or lacked an exact match to the constant primer or identifier. COPE v1.2.5 was used to merge the high-quality paired reads, and each unique nucleotide sequence was defined as a clonotype. MiTCR v1.1 was used to align clonotypes to the IMGT TRBV, TRBD and TRBJ reference segments. Analysis was restricted to V-J combinations with a frequency above 0.0001, which covered roughly 99% of repertoires. A TCS score was defined as the ratio of F50 (clonal expansion) to E x V (chaos), with BLOSUM62-based TCRdist applied between CDR3 peptides within each V-J. Welch's t-statistics and random forest reduced around 550 V-J features to roughly 13, which were used in a naive Bayes classifier (R e1071). TCRdb reanalyzed the raw reads on its own, using fastp at Q25 for trimming and MiXCR for clone calling, and kept in-frame beta chains. Every distinct CDR3 protein forms one entry, paired with its most common genes and DNA. These V and J calls originate from TCRdb's pipeline instead of the authors' own analysis. In all, the sample holds a few hundred thousand distinct CDR3 sequences, and 18% of those were seen once. The leading ten clones occupy 35% to 50% of the sample.

What was sequenced was blood. This TCR came from a man between 18 and 29 years old with Graves' ophthalmopathy. Recombination connected TRBV7-2 to TRBJ2-1; no D gene is confidently identified. The sequenced DNA is TGTGCCAGCAGCGCTCGATTTTCCCAGTTCTTC. This yields the protein CASSARFSQFF.